Listed here is a single TCR beta chain. Its antigen is as yet unknown. This sample was taken from a study of cytomegalovirus exposure and HLA in healthy donors. Findings and caveats of the study: Other equally common chains were less clonally expanded than HLA-associated TCR beta chains, a later analysis showed. Specificity of three CMV-associated chains for CMV antigens was verified in vitro.

PCR involved 60 Vbeta and 13 Jbeta primers. Produced via immunoSEQ multiplex PCR; TCRdb's table is partial and in-frame only. The sample contains about 140,000 clones, just under 80% of which appear only once. CDR3 size: 15 residues. The ends were cut back, 0 bases at V and 6 bases at J, with 14 bases in the middle. The receptor's source is a male donor in good health and CMV-seronegative. The rearrangement joins TRBV23-1 to TRBJ1-2, with D perhaps matching TRBD1 (6 bases). TRBV23-1 is known as an ORF, though its function is uncertain. Sequenced input: PBMCs. The CDR3 DNA sequence: TGCGCCAGCAGTCAATCCGGACAGAACCCGAATGGCTACACCTTC. Residues: CASSQSGQNPNGYTF.